This TCR beta chain was sequenced in a study of blood T cell repertoires in COVID-19. The protocol was immunoSEQ multiplex PCR, while the TCRdb copy is restricted to in-frame clones and leaves out a portion. The sample holds 470,000 or so clones, over 75% seen once. The CDR3 runs 15 residues. CDR1 and CDR2 from the germline V gene are SGHDN and FVKESK. Trimming took 4 bases from V and 6 from J; bases not matched to a gene: 6. The clonotype was recovered from a human donor in a cohort sampled during active COVID-19. The material sequenced was peripheral blood. The rearrangement joins TRBV14 to TRBJ2-7, with 13 bases aligning to TRBD2. The CDR3 DNA reads TGTGCCAGCAGCCTCCTACTAGCGGGAGGGAGCGAGCAGTACTTC. It encodes CASSLLLAGGSEQYF. The full variable domain, its missing parts supplied by reference TRBV14 and TRBJ2-7, is EAGVTQFPSHSVIEKGQTVTLRCDPISGHDNLYWYRRVMGKEIKFLLHFVKESKQDESGMPNNRFLAERTGGTYSTLKVQPAELEDSGVYFCASSLLLAGGSEQYFGPGTRLTVT.